This TCR beta chain emerged from a study of T cell repertoires in cytomegalovirus infection. Looking at the study overall: Matching HLA type and CMV infection were both indicated by public TCR beta signatures. Study observations and caveats: CMV carriers with the relevant HLA were identified by cumulative public TCR beta family frequency. Ex vivo responses were dominated by HLA-C-restricted CMV-specific TCR beta clonotypes.

The table lists this clonotype with many counts. The antigen is undetermined. Between the trimmed V and J ends, which lost 5 bases and 3 bases, there was a span of 14 bases. This CDR3 is built from 14 residues. One entry per CDR3 protein, called by TCRdb with MiXCR from the reads. This sample has some 110,000 distinct CDR3 sequences, with over 9.5% found just once. Specimen: PBMCs, sequenced either directly or after in vitro stimulation (not recorded which). This sequence joins TRBV12-3 or TRBV12-4 and TRBJ2-7; D possibly corresponds to TRBD1 (6 bases). The receptor was isolated from a human donor in good health (CMV status not recorded). Some clones in this sample may be carry-over from other donors' samples. CDR3 bases: TGTGCCAGCAGTCCCGGTCTGGACAGCTACGAGCAGTACGTC. It yields the protein CASSPGLDSYEQYV.